The rows below give T cell receptor beta chains drawn from one sample of a study of radiotherapy plus CTLA-4 blockade in lung cancer. TCRdb's copy holds only in-frame clones and misses some; the assay was immunoSEQ multiplex PCR. The top ten hold 3% to 4% of the sample, which has approximately 95,000 clones, 82% seen once. Sequencing was performed on peripheral blood, taken from a patient treated with radiotherapy plus ipilimumab. These TCRs come from a human donor with non-small cell lung cancer who had a partial response to radiotherapy plus ipilimumab. Both conserved end residues are part of each CDR3. D genes are given only for firm matches. Clone size is not always given. Where it is, it says once, few, many or a class for expanded clones.

J gene: TRBJ2-7; V gene: TRBV6-6; D gene: TRBD2; clone size: .; CDR3 DNA: TGTGCCAGCAGTTTCCGGACTAGTTCCGAGCAGTACTTC; CDR3 protein: CASSFRTSSEQYF
J gene: TRBJ2-1; V gene: TRBV27; D gene: .; clone size: .; CDR3 DNA: TGTGCCAGCAGTTTAGGCAGGGTTAGGGATGAGCAGTTCTTC; CDR3 protein: CASSLGRVRDEQFF
J gene: TRBJ1-5; V gene: TRBV19; D gene: .; clone size: .; CDR3 DNA: TGTGCCAGTACTCCCCGACAGTCCTCTTCCTATAGCAATCAGCCCCAGCATTTT; CDR3 protein: CASTPRQSSSYSNQPQHF
J gene: TRBJ1-4; V gene: TRBV25-1; D gene: .; clone size: few; CDR3 DNA: TGTGCCAGCAGTCGGCAGGGCCCCGCTGAAAAACTGTTTTTT; CDR3 protein: CASSRQGPAEKLFF
J gene: TRBJ1-1; V gene: TRBV27; D gene: .; clone size: .; CDR3 DNA: TGTGCCAGCAGTTTATTATACAGGAACACTGAAGCTTTCTTT; CDR3 protein: CASSLLYRNTEAFF
J gene: TRBJ1-3; V gene: TRBV9; D gene: .; clone size: .; CDR3 DNA: TGTGCCAGCAGCGTAGCTTACGCCGGCTCTGGAAACACCATATATTTT; CDR3 protein: CASSVAYAGSGNTIYF
J gene: TRBJ2-1; V gene: TRBV19; D gene: TRBD1; clone size: .; CDR3 DNA: TGTGCCAGTAGTATTCAGGACAGGACGTGGAATGAGCAGTTCTTC; CDR3 protein: CASSIQDRTWNEQFF
J gene: TRBJ1-2; V gene: TRBV28; D gene: .; clone size: .; CDR3 DNA: TGTGCCAGTGGGGGCAGGGACTATGGCTACACCTTC; CDR3 protein: CASGGRDYGYTF
J gene: TRBJ2-7; V gene: TRBV27; D gene: TRBD2; clone size: medium-sized; CDR3 DNA: TGTGCCACAAAGCCGGGACTAGCGTGGCAGGAGCAGTACTTC; CDR3 protein: CATKPGLAWQEQYF
J gene: TRBJ1-3; V gene: TRBV15; D gene: .; clone size: once; CDR3 DNA: TGTACCACCAGCAGAGGACCAGGTACGGGAAACACCATATATTTT; CDR3 protein: CTTSRGPGTGNTIYF
J gene: TRBJ2-2; V gene: TRBV7-2; D gene: TRBD2; clone size: .; CDR3 DNA: TGTGCCAGCAGCTTAAGAAATAGCGGGAGCACCGGGGAGCTGTTTTTT; CDR3 protein: CASSLRNSGSTGELFF
J gene: TRBJ2-3; V gene: TRBV4-1; D gene: .; clone size: few; CDR3 DNA: TGCGCCAGCAGCCAAGATCTTGGGGGAGGAGGCACAGATACGCAGTATTTT; CDR3 protein: CASSQDLGGGGTDTQYF
J gene: TRBJ2-7; V gene: TRBV11-2; D gene: .; clone size: .; CDR3 DNA: TGTGCCAGCAGCCCAGCGGGTGATGGGCGCGAGCAGTACTTC; CDR3 protein: CASSPAGDGREQYF
J gene: TRBJ1-3; V gene: TRBV1; D gene: .; clone size: .; CDR3 DNA: TGCACCGGATCGATTCCGGACAGGGGGGAAGGAAACACCATATATTTT; CDR3 protein: CTGSIPDRGEGNTIYF
J gene: TRBJ1-2; V gene: TRBV5-1; D gene: .; clone size: few; CDR3 DNA: TGCGCCAGCAGCTTGGGGGCAGGGGATGGCTACACCTTC; CDR3 protein: CASSLGAGDGYTF
J gene: TRBJ2-2; V gene: TRBV2; D gene: TRBD1; clone size: .; CDR3 DNA: TGTGCCAGCAGCTCGGGACAGGGTCCCACCGGGGAGCTGTTTTTT; CDR3 protein: CASSSGQGPTGELFF
J gene: TRBJ2-7; V gene: TRBV5-4; D gene: TRBD2; clone size: .; CDR3 DNA: TGTGCCAGCAGCGGCGGGACTAGAGCCTACGAGCAGTACTTC; CDR3 protein: CASSGGTRAYEQYF
J gene: TRBJ2-1; V gene: TRBV11-1; D gene: TRBD1; clone size: .; CDR3 DNA: TGTGCCAGCAGCTCCCGGGACAGGGACAACAATGAGCAGTTCTTC; CDR3 protein: CASSSRDRDNNEQFF
J gene: TRBJ1-4; V gene: TRBV7-8; D gene: .; clone size: .; CDR3 DNA: TGTGCCAGCAGCTTAGCGGGCTATGAAAAACTGTTTTTT; CDR3 protein: CASSLAGYEKLFF
J gene: TRBJ2-5; V gene: TRBV5-1; D gene: TRBD2; clone size: .; CDR3 DNA: TGCGCCAGCAGCTTGGACGTTCTTGGACTAGCGGTGAAGACCCAGTACTTC; CDR3 protein: CASSLDVLGLAVKTQYF
J gene: TRBJ2-7; V gene: TRBV4-2; D gene: .; clone size: .; CDR3 DNA: TGTGCCAGCAGCCAAGGTTATAGCGTTACCTACGAGCAGTACTTC; CDR3 protein: CASSQGYSVTYEQYF
J gene: TRBJ2-5; V gene: TRBV7-2; D gene: TRBD2; clone size: .; CDR3 DNA: TGTGCCAGCAGCTTAGCATGGACTAGCGGGAGCGGGGAGACCCAGTACTTC; CDR3 protein: CASSLAWTSGSGETQYF
J gene: TRBJ2-7; V gene: TRBV15; D gene: TRBD2; clone size: few; CDR3 DNA: TGTGCCACCAGGTCGCCCGCGGGAGGGCCGGTAAGGCAGTACTTC; CDR3 protein: CATRSPAGGPVRQYF
J gene: TRBJ2-1; V gene: TRBV6-6; D gene: TRBD1; clone size: .; CDR3 DNA: TGTGCCAGCAGCGAACAGGGGTACCACTCCTACAATGAGCAGTTCTTC; CDR3 protein: CASSEQGYHSYNEQFF
J gene: TRBJ2-7; V gene: TRBV28; D gene: .; clone size: .; CDR3 DNA: TGTGCCAGCAGTACCGCGGGGCAGGACCCCCTTAACGGCGAGCAGTACTTC; CDR3 protein: CASSTAGQDPLNGEQYF
J gene: TRBJ2-3; V gene: TRBV19; D gene: .; clone size: .; CDR3 DNA: TGTGCCAGTAGTATAGGGCTTAGGAGCGGCGTGCTCGATACGCAGTATTTT; CDR3 protein: CASSIGLRSGVLDTQYF
J gene: TRBJ2-5; V gene: TRBV27; D gene: TRBD1; clone size: .; CDR3 DNA: TGTGCCAGCAGCAAATACACAGGGGGCTATGAGACCCAGTACTTC; CDR3 protein: CASSKYTGGYETQYF
J gene: TRBJ2-7; V gene: TRBV5-4; D gene: .; clone size: .; CDR3 DNA: TGTGCCAGCAGCTCGGAGGGCTCCTACGAGCAGTACTTC; CDR3 protein: CASSSEGSYEQYF
J gene: TRBJ2-7; V gene: TRBV11-3; D gene: .; clone size: few; CDR3 DNA: TGTGCCAGCAGCTGGGCGGGACTCCTCCACAACGAGCAGTACTTC; CDR3 protein: CASSWAGLLHNEQYF
J gene: TRBJ1-1; V gene: TRBV18; D gene: .; clone size: .; CDR3 DNA: TGTGCCAGCTCAGAGCAGGGGAAAAACACTGAAGCTTTCTTT; CDR3 protein: CASSEQGKNTEAFF
J gene: TRBJ1-5; V gene: TRBV6-6; D gene: .; clone size: .; CDR3 DNA: TGTGCCAGCAGTTACCGGGCCAGGGGCAATCAGCCCCAGCATTTT; CDR3 protein: CASSYRARGNQPQHF
J gene: TRBJ2-7; V gene: TRBV5-1; D gene: TRBD1; clone size: .; CDR3 DNA: TGCGCCAGCAGCCAGGACAGGGCCTACGAGCAGTACTTC; CDR3 protein: CASSQDRAYEQYF
J gene: TRBJ1-2; V gene: TRBV18; D gene: .; clone size: .; CDR3 DNA: TGTGCCAGCTCACCGGACAGCCTCTATGGCTACACCTTC; CDR3 protein: CASSPDSLYGYTF
J gene: TRBJ2-1; V gene: TRBV25-1; D gene: .; clone size: .; CDR3 DNA: TGTGCCAGCAGCCACAGGGACTCCTACAATGAGCAGTTCTTC; CDR3 protein: CASSHRDSYNEQFF
J gene: TRBJ2-2; V gene: TRBV6-5; D gene: .; clone size: .; CDR3 DNA: TGTGCCAGCAGTCGGGACACCAGCACCGGGGAGCTGTTTTTT; CDR3 protein: CASSRDTSTGELFF
J gene: TRBJ2-7; V gene: TRBV28; D gene: TRBD2; clone size: .; CDR3 DNA: TGTGCCAGCAGTACGTGGACTAGCAGAGGGAGCGAGCAGTACTTC; CDR3 protein: CASSTWTSRGSEQYF
J gene: TRBJ2-7; V gene: TRBV6-6; D gene: .; clone size: .; CDR3 DNA: TGTGCCAGCAGTTACTCCGACCGACGGAGCACCTACGAGCAGTACTTC; CDR3 protein: CASSYSDRRSTYEQYF